Below are 29 T cell receptor beta chains sequenced from a single sample in a study of T cell responses to AZD1222 COVID-19 vaccine. Repertoires were generated with immunoSEQ multiplex PCR, while TCRdb's copy carries only in-frame clones and drops some. Of approximately 150,000 clones detected, approximately 93% appear once; the ten largest clones hold more than 0.8%. Sequenced here: peripheral blood, sampled on day 0 of MenACWY control vaccination. The receptors shown here come from an adult in good health.

The V call is TRBV7-2, the J call TRBJ1-1, with D possibly TRBD1 on 6 matching bases. V lost 3 bases, J lost 6 bases, and 26 bases lay in between. The germline V gene has CDR1 SGHTA and CDR2 FQGNSA. CDR3 size: 18 residues. CDR3 sequence (DNA): TGTGCCAGCAGCTTCTCGCCACGTAAAACAGGGAATACCCCTGAAGCTTTCTTT. It yields the protein CASSFSPRKTGNTPEAFF.

The gene calls are TRBV19 and TRBJ2-7, with 9 bases lining up with TRBD1. Looked up from germline, CDR1 is LNHDA and CDR2 is SQIVND (reference sequence). There are 15 residues in the CDR3. J gave up 3 bases and V 4 bases, and 7 bases lay outside the gene matches. In nucleotides, the CDR3 is TGTGCCAGTAGTACCCTCCCGGGACAGGGCTACGAGCAGTACTTC. It yields the protein CASSTLPGQGYEQYF.

V is TRBV5-1 and J is TRBJ1-2; tentative D call: TRBD1 (5 bases). Germline CDR1 and CDR2: SGHRS and YFSETQ. Trimming pared 1 base from V and 4 bases from J, leaving 5 bases between. CDR3 length: 12 residues. CDR3 residues: CASSLTGYGYTF. In nucleotides, the CDR3 is TGCGCCAGCAGCTTGACAGGCTATGGCTACACCTTC.

This clone was detected once. The V call is TRBV7-2, the J call TRBJ1-2; D is possibly TRBD1 (5 bases). CDR3 length: 13 residues. The V gene lost 5 bases and the J gene lost 8 bases, with 15 bases spanning the gap. Germline V lookup: CDR1 SGHTA, CDR2 FQGNSA. CDR3 amino acids: CASSEDPWGGYTF. CDR3 DNA sequence: TGTGCCAGCAGCGAAGATCCGTGGGGCGGCTACACCTTC.

The rearrangement links TRBV20-1 to TRBJ1-5, with D unclear. CDR3 length: 14 residues. Trimming took off 3 bases at V and 2 bases at J, with 11 bases between the two ends. Germline CDR1 is DFQATT and CDR2 is SNEGSKA (reference sequence). The CDR3 DNA is TGCAGTGCTAGTCAAGGCGGAGGCAATCAGCCCCAGCATTTT. Its translation: CSASQGGGNQPQHF.

The chain joins TRBV3-1 (or the pseudogene TRBV3-2) to TRBJ2-3; no reliable D call. Germline V gene sequence: CDR1 LGHDT, CDR2 YNNKEL (reference sequence). The ends were cut back, 3 bases at V and 1 base at J, with 8 bases in the middle. This CDR3 contains 14 residues. The CDR3 DNA reads TGTGCCAGCAGCCATGATCCCCGCACAGATACGCAGTATTTT. Translation gives CASSHDPRTDTQYF.

The rearrangement uses TRBV4-1 and TRBJ1-5; no definite D call. Deletions cut 0 bases from V and 2 bases from J, with 8 bases between. This CDR3 is built from 15 residues. CDR1 and CDR2 from the germline V gene are MGHRA and YSYEKL. DNA for the CDR3: TGCGCCAGCAGCCAAGATCCGGTGGGCAATCAGCCCCAGCATTTT. The encoded protein is CASSQDPVGNQPQHF.

This chain uses TRBV12-3 or TRBV12-4 with TRBJ1-2; 7 positions match TRBD1. The CDR3 consists of 13 residues. Trimming took 7 bases from V and 7 from J; bases not matched to a gene: 9. The CDR3 coding sequence is TGTGCCAGCAAGCAACAGGGGATATTTGGCTACACCTTC. Protein: CASKQQGIFGYTF.

The chain uses TRBV3-1 (or the pseudogene TRBV3-2) and TRBJ1-6; D remains ambiguous. Germline V gene lookup returns CDR1 LGHDT and CDR2 YNNKEL (reference sequence). The germline V and J ends were trimmed by 1 base and 2 bases, with 0 bases remaining between them. CDR3 size: 13 residues. CDR3 coding DNA: TGTGCCAGCAGCCAAGCCTATAATTCACCCCTCCACTTT. Translation gives CASSQAYNSPLHF.

DNA for the CDR3: TGTGCCAGCAGCTGGCCGGGTCGGGACCAGCCCCAGCATTTT. It encodes CASSWPGRDQPQHF. This chain links TRBV5-8 with TRBJ1-5; possible D gene TRBD1, 5 bases. V lost 3 bases to trimming and J lost 7 bases, with 14 bases between them. Germline loops: CDR1 SGHTS, CDR2 YDEGEE. CDR3 size: 14 residues.

In nucleotides, the CDR3 is TGTGCCAGTAGTTTACGACAGGGGCAAGGAATGAACACTGAAGCTTTCTTT. It specifies CASSLRQGQGMNTEAFF. The V gene is TRBV19, the J gene TRBJ1-1; 8 positions agree with TRBD1. The CDR3 has 17 residues. The germline gives CDR1 LNHDA, CDR2 SQIVND (reference sequence). After removal of 5 bases from V and 0 bases from J, the junction contained 11 bases not matched to a gene.

This chain connects TRBV24-1 to TRBJ2-3, with a tentative D call TRBD1 (7 bases). The CDR3 runs 14 residues. Trimming took off 6 bases at V and 4 bases at J, with 13 bases between the two ends. Germline V gene sequence: CDR1 KGHDR, CDR2 SFDVKD. Here the CDR3 reads CATSQTGEADTQYF. CDR3 DNA sequence: TGTGCCACCAGTCAAACAGGGGAGGCAGATACGCAGTATTTT.

The chain joins TRBV27 to TRBJ2-3, with D unclear. V lost 10 bases and J 0 bases, leaving 14 bases between the germline ends. The CDR3 extends over 14 amino acids. Germline assignment: CDR1 MNHEY and CDR2 SMNVEV (reference sequence). The CDR3 loop is CATWQLPSTDTQYF. The CDR3 coding sequence is TGTGCCACTTGGCAGCTACCTAGCACAGATACGCAGTATTTT.

The chain recombines TRBV10-2 with TRBJ1-1; D may be TRBD1 (5 bases). CDR3 length: 12 residues. V was cut by 10 bases and J by 1 base, with 10 bases left in between. Germline CDR1 is WSHSY and CDR2 is SAAADI. The CDR3, as DNA: TGCGCCATTAAGGGGCCGAACACTGAAGCTTTCTTT. Protein: CAIKGPNTEAFF.

The chain recombines TRBV18 with TRBJ1-4, with D unresolved. Trimming removed 2 bases from V and 7 bases from J, with 11 bases in between. This CDR3 contains 14 residues. The germline V gene has CDR1 KGHSH and CDR2 LQKENI. CDR3 loop: CASSPTVDPEKLFF. The CDR3, as DNA: TGTGCCAGCTCACCAACCGTGGACCCTGAAAAACTGTTTTTT.

The chain joins TRBV5-6 to TRBJ2-7; D gene uncertain. The CDR3 sequence is 14 residues long. Trimming left V 4 bases short and J 0 bases short, with 11 bases between. Germline CDR1 reads SGHDT; CDR2 reads YYEEEE. CDR3 residues: CASSPDGSSYEQYF. Here the CDR3 DNA reads TGTGCCAGCAGCCCGGACGGAAGCTCCTACGAGCAGTACTTC.

The rearrangement links TRBV6-5 to TRBJ1-5; the D is unclear. With 0 bases removed from V and 5 bases from J, the gap between germline ends came to 5 bases. This CDR3 comprises 13 residues. The germline V gene encodes CDR1 MNHEY and CDR2 SVGAGI. The CDR3 DNA sequence: TGTGCCAGCAGTTACTCGGGAGATCAGCCCCAGCATTTT. Amino acid sequence: CASSYSGDQPQHF.

The V and J genes are TRBV7-2 and TRBJ1-3, with a weak D call TRBD1 (6 bases). Looked up from germline, CDR1 is SGHTA and CDR2 is FQGNSA. Trimming took 2 bases from V and 6 from J, leaving 17 bases between them. This CDR3 has 16 residues. The CDR3 bases are TGTGCCAGCAGCTTATATGGGACAAACTTTGCAAACACCATATATTTT. This sequence encodes CASSLYGTNFANTIYF.

This chain links TRBV7-6 with TRBJ1-1; 9 nucleotides align to TRBD1. CDR3 length equals 15 residues. Germline lookup yields CDR1 SGHVS and CDR2 FNYEAQ. Trimming at V came to 4 bases and at J to 1 base, leaving 4 bases not matched to a gene. The CDR3 bases are TGTGCCAGCAGCTCGGGACAGGGATCGAACACTGAAGCTTTCTTT. It translates to CASSSGQGSNTEAFF.

The chain combines TRBV18 with TRBJ1-3; D is uncertain. This CDR3 is 14 amino acids long. V lost 3 bases and J 1 base, leaving 7 bases between the germline ends. The V gene's germline CDR1 is KGHSH and CDR2 LQKENI. In DNA form, the CDR3 reads TGTGCCAGCTCACCCGAGCGTTCTGGAAACACCATATATTTT. Translating gives CASSPERSGNTIYF.

The V gene is TRBV28, the J gene TRBJ1-2, with D possibly being TRBD1 (5 bases). Trimming pared 3 bases from V and 6 bases from J, leaving 17 bases between. Germline V gene data show CDR1 as MDHEN and CDR2 as SYDVKM. The CDR3 sequence is 15 residues long. CDR3 protein: CASSFPSRDVDGYTF. The CDR3 DNA reads as TGTGCCAGCAGTTTCCCCTCTCGGGACGTGGATGGCTACACCTTC.

The chain joins TRBV7-3 to TRBJ2-3, with 7 nucleotides matching TRBD2. Trimming took 5 bases from V and 6 from J; bases not matched to a gene: 5. Germline V lookup: CDR1 SGHTA, CDR2 FQGTGA. This CDR3 region has 13 residues. CDR3 bases: TGTGCCAGCAGCCGGGGGGAAAGCGATACGCAGTATTTT. This sequence encodes CASSRGESDTQYF.

The rearrangement links TRBV9 to TRBJ1-2; D unclear. CDR3 length equals 15 residues. Germline CDR1 reads SGDLS; CDR2 reads YYNGEE. V lost 4 bases to trimming and J lost 3 bases, with 16 bases between them. The CDR3 DNA reads TGTGCCAGCAGCCCTAGGCTTGGCTTGGACTATGGCTACACCTTC. Protein sequence: CASSPRLGLDYGYTF.

This clone was observed a few times. J is TRBJ2-7 and V is TRBV3-1 (or the pseudogene TRBV3-2); 12 positions match TRBD1. The V and J ends lost 5 bases and 1 base, in that order; junction bases with no gene match: 9. The CDR3 loop spans 17 amino acids. The germline CDR1 and CDR2 sequences are LGHDT and YNNKEL (reference sequence). The CDR3 region has the DNA TGTGCCAGCAGCGCGCGGGGGACAGGGGGCGAATCCTACGAGCAGTACTTC. Its translation is CASSARGTGGESYEQYF.

J is TRBJ1-1 and V is TRBV28; D is uncertain. This CDR3 contains 11 residues. Germline CDR1 MDHEN, CDR2 SYDVKM. Trimming stripped 8 bases from V and 0 bases from J, with 4 bases between. For the CDR3, the DNA is TGTGCCAGCGGGGTGAACACTGAAGCTTTCTTT. This codes for CASGVNTEAFF.

The V and J genes are TRBV9 and TRBJ2-2; 9 nucleotides agree with TRBD2. Germline CDR1 SGDLS, CDR2 YYNGEE. The junction had 5 bases not matched to a gene; V was cut back by 3 bases and J by 5 bases. CDR3 length: 15 amino acids. Here the CDR3 reads CASSERGAGTGELFF. DNA for the CDR3: TGTGCCAGCAGCGAGCGGGGGGCCGGAACCGGGGAGCTGTTTTTT.

This sequence joins TRBV5-1 and TRBJ1-4; possibly TRBD1 for D (5 bases). The CDR3 covers 12 residues. Germline assignment: CDR1 SGHRS and CDR2 YFSETQ. V was trimmed by 4 bases and J by 8 bases, leaving 9 bases between them. In DNA, the CDR3 is TGCGCCAGCAGCGAGGGGACCGAAAAACTGTTTTTT. Translating it yields CASSEGTEKLFF.

The rearrangement uses TRBV12-3 or TRBV12-4 and TRBJ2-5; D is perhaps TRBD1 (6 bases). Trimming stripped 3 bases from V and 5 bases from J, with 10 bases between. The CDR3 sequence is 13 residues long. In nucleotides, the CDR3 is TGTGCCAGCAGTTTCGGGCAGGGGGAGACCCAGTACTTC. Translated, it gives CASSFGQGETQYF.

The chain recombines TRBV11-2 with TRBJ2-7; 12 bases are a match to TRBD2. CDR3 length: 16 amino acids. Germline trimming cut 6 bases from V and 3 bases from J; bases unmatched to any gene: 9. CDR1 and CDR2 (germline): SGHAT, FQNNGV. As DNA, the CDR3 is TGTGCCAGCAGACTGCTAGCGGGAGGGACGAGCTACGAGCAGTACTTC. This codes for CASRLLAGGTSYEQYF.